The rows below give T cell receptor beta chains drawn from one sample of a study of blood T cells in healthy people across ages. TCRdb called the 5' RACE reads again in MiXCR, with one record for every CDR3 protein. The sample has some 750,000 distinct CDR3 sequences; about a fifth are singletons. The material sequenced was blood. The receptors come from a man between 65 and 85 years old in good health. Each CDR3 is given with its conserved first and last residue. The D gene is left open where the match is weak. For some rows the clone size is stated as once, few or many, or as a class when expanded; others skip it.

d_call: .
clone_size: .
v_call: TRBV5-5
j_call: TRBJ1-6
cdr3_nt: TGTGCCAGCAGCCCTGCGCTAACTATCTTTAATTCACCCCTCCACTTT
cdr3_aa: CASSPALTIFNSPLHF

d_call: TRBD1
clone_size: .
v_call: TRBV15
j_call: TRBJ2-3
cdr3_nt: TGTGCCACCAGCAGATTCCGACAGGGAACCACAGATACGCAGTATTTT
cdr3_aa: CATSRFRQGTTDTQYF

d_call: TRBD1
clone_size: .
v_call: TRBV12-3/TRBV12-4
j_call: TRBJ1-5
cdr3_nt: TGTGCCAGCAGTTCCGGGACAGGGGACCCGGGGCCCCAGCATTTT
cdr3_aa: CASSSGTGDPGPQHF

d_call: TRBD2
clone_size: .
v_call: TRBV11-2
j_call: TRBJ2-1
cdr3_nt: TGTGCCAGCAGCTTAACACGGGAGGGGGGTGAGCAGTTCTTC
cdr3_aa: CASSLTREGGEQFF

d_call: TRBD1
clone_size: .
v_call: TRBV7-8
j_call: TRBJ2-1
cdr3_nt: TGTGCCAGCAGCTGGAAAAAAGGACAGGGCGGGGTCGAGCAGTTCTTC
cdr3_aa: CASSWKKGQGGVEQFF

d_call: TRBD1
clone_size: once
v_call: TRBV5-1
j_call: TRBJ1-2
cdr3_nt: TGCGCCAGCAGCATGACTACAGGGGAGGGCTACACCTTC
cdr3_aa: CASSMTTGEGYTF

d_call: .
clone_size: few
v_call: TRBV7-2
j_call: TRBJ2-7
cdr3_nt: TGTGCCAGCAGCCCGACAGCGGGTGGGTACGAGCAGTACTTC
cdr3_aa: CASSPTAGGYEQYF

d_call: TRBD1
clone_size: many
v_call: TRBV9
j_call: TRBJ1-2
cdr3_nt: TGTGCCAGCAGTAGGACAGGAAATGGCTACACCTTC
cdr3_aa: CASSRTGNGYTF

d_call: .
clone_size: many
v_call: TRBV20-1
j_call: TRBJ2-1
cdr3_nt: TGCAGTGCTAGCCGGGACTCCTCCTACAATGAGCAGTTCTTC
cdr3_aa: CSASRDSSYNEQFF

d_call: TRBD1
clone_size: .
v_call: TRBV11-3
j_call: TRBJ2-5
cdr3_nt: TGTGCCAGCAGCTTAGTTCAGGGGGCGCATGAGACCCAGTACTTC
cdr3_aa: CASSLVQGAHETQYF